The clone carrying this T cell receptor (beta chain) was picked up a small number of times. Its antigen is currently unknown. Libraries of bulk TCR were made by previously described methods (with listed TCR primers). Each CDR3 protein is one row after TCRdb ran MiXCR on the PCR reads. The top ten hold around 0.78% of the sample, which has approximately 630,000 distinct CDR3 sequences, over 25% seen once. Sorted cells numbering roughly 19,000 to 1,000,000, with 10%, 30% or 50% RNA, yielded the naive CD8 libraries. The data were obtained in a study of molecular identifiers for immune sequencing clone quantification. General study findings and limits: Identical TCR molecules that share a barcode could lead to an underestimation of highly expanded clone sizes. Naive cells had under 1% of molecules in clones above 20 RNA copies, effectors over 98%.

Between the trimmed V and J ends, which lost 8 bases and 3 bases, there was a span of 11 bases. The CDR3 contains 13 residues. The germline CDR1 and CDR2 sequences are MNHEY and SVGEGT. The sequence came from a human donor in good health. Some libraries in this study had Jurkat cell RNA spiked in. The J gene is TRBJ2-1, the V gene TRBV6-2 or TRBV6-3; a possible D gene is TRBD2 (6 bases). Material for sequencing was naive CD8+ T cells from blood, with Jurkat cell RNA spiked in. Subset: FACS-sorted CD8+CD4-CCR7+CD45RA+ naive T cells. The CDR3 sequence is CASGRGVYNEQFF. In nucleotides, the CDR3 is TGTGCCAGCGGACGCGGGGTCTACAATGAGCAGTTCTTC.